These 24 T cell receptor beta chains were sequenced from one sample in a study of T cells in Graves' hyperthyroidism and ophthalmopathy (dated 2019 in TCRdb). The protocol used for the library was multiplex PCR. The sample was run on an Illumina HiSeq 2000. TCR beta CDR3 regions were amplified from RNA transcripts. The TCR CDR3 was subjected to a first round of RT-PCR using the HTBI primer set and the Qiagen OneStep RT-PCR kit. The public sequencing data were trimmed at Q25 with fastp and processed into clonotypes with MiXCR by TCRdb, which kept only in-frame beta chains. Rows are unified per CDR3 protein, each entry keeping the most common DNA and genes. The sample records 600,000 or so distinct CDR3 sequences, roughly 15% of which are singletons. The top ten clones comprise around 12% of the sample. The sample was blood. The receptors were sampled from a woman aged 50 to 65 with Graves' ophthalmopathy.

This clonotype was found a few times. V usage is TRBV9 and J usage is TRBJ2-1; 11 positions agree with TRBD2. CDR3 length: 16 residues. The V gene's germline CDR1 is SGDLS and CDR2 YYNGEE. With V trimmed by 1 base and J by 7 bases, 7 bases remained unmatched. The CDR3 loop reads CASSVFQGTSGNEQFF. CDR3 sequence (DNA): TGTGCCAGCAGCGTATTTCAGGGGACTAGCGGTAATGAGCAGTTCTTC.

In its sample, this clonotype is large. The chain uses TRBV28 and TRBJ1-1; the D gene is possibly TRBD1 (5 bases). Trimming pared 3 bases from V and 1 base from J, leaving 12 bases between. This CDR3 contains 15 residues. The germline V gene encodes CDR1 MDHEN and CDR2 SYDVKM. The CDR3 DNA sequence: TGTGCCAGCAGTTTGGAGGGACTACGGAACACTGAAGCTTTCTTT. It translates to CASSLEGLRNTEAFF.

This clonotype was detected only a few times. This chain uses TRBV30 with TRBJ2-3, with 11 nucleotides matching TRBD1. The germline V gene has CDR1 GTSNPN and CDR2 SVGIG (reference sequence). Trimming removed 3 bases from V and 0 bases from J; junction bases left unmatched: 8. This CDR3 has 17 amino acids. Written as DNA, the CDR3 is TGTGCCTGGAGAGGGGCGGGACAGGGGGAAAGCACAGATACGCAGTATTTT. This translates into CAWRGAGQGESTDTQYF.

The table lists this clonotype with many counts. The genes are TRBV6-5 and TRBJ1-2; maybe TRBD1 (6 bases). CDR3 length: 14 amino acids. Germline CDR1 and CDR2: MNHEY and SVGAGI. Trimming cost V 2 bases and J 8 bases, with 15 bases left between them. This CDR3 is CASSYLSVQGGYTF. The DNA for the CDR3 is TGTGCCAGCAGTTACCTCTCGGTCCAGGGGGGCTACACCTTC.

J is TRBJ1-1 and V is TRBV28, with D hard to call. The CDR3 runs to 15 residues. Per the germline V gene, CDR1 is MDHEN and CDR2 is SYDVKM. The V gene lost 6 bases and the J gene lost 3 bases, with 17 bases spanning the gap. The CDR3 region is CASSVLRRWDTEAFF. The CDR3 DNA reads TGTGCCAGCAGCGTCCTCCGGCGGTGGGACACTGAAGCTTTCTTT.

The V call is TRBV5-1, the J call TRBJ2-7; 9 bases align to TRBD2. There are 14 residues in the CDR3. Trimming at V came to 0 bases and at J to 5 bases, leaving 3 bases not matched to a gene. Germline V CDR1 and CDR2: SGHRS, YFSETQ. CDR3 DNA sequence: TGCGCCAGCAGCTTGGTAGCGGGAGATAACGAGCAGTACTTC. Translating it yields CASSLVAGDNEQYF.

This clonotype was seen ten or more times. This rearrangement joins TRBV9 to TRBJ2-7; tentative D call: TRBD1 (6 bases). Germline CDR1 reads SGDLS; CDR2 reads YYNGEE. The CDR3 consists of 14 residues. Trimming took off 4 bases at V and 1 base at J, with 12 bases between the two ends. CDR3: CASSMDSRSYEQYF. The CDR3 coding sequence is TGTGCCAGCAGCATGGACAGTAGGTCCTACGAGCAGTACTTC.

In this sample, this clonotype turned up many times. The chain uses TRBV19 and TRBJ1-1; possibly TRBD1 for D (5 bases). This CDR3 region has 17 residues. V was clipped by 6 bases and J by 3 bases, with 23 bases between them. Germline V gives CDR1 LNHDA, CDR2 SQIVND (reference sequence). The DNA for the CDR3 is TGTGCCAGTAGCCCTCGAACTGGTCGGGGGTTGGACACTGAAGCTTTCTTT. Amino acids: CASSPRTGRGLDTEAFF.

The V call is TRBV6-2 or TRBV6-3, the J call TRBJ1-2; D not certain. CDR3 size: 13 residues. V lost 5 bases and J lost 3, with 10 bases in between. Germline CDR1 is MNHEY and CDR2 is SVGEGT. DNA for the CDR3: TGTGCCAGCAGTAAACCCGAATACTATGGCTACACCTTC. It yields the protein CASSKPEYYGYTF.

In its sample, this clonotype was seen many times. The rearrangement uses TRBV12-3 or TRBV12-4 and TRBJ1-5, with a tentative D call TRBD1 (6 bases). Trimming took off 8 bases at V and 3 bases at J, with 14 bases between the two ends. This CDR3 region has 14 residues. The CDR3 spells CASSQGHLNQPQHF. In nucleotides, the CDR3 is TGTGCCAGCTCACAGGGACACCTCAATCAGCCCCAGCATTTT.

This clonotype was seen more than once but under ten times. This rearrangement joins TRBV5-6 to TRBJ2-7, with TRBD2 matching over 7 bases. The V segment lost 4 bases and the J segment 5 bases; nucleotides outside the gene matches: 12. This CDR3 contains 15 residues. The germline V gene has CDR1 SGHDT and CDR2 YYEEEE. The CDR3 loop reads CASSGRTSFSHEQYF. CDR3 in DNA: TGTGCCAGCAGCGGCAGGACTAGTTTTTCTCACGAGCAGTACTTC.

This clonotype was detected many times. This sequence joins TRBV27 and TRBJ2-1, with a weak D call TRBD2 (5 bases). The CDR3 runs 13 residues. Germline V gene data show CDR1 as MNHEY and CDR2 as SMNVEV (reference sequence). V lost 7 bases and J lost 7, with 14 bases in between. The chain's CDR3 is CASKEASTNEQFF. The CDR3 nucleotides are TGTGCCAGCAAGGAGGCTAGCACGAATGAGCAGTTCTTC.

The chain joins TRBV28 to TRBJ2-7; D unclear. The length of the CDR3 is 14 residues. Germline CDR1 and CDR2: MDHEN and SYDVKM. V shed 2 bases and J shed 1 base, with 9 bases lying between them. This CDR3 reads CASSLPAGSYEQYF. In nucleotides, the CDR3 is TGTGCCAGCAGTTTACCCGCAGGATCCTACGAGCAGTACTTC.

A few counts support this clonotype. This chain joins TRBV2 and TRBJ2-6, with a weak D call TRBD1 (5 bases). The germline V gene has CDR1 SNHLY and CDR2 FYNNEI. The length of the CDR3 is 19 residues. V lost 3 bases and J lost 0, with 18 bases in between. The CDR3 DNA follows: TGTGCCAGCAGTGACCGCAGGGCCCACCCTCTCTCTGGGGCCAACGTCCTGACTTTC. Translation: CASSDRRAHPLSGANVLTF.

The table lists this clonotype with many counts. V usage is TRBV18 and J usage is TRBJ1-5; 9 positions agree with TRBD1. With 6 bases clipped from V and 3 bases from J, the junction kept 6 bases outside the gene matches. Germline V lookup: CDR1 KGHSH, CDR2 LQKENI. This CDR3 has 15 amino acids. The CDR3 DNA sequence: TGTGCCAGCTCCCCGGGGGACAGGGCCAATCAGCCCCAGCATTTT. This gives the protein CASSPGDRANQPQHF.

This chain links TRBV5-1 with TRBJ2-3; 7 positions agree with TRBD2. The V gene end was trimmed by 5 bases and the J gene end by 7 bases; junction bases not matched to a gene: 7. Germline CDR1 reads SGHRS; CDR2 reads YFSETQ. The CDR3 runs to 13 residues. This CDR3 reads CASSAGATHTQYF. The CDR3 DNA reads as TGCGCCAGCAGTGCGGGAGCCACTCATACGCAGTATTTT.

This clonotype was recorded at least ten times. CDR3 loop: CASSFQRGSYEQYF. The CDR3 DNA reads as TGTGCCAGCAGCTTCCAGCGGGGCTCCTACGAGCAGTACTTC. The rearrangement links TRBV11-2 to TRBJ2-7; 7 bases match TRBD2. CDR3 length: 14 residues. Germline-derived CDR1 and CDR2 are SGHAT and FQNNGV. Trimming removed 3 bases from V and 0 bases from J; junction bases left unmatched: 2.

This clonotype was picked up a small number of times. The CDR3 bases are TGTGCCAGCAGCTTAACTATCGGAGATACGCAGTATTTT. Its translation: CASSLTIGDTQYF. The chain recombines TRBV7-3 with TRBJ2-3, with no clear D. This CDR3 spans 13 amino acids. With 0 bases removed from V and 5 bases from J, the gap between germline ends came to 6 bases. Germline assignment: CDR1 SGHTA and CDR2 FQGTGA.

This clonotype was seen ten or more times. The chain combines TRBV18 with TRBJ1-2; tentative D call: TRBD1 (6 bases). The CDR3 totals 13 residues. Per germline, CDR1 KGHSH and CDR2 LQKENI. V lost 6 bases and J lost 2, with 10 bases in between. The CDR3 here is CASSTGTNYGYTF. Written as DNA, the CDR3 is TGTGCCAGCTCTACCGGGACAAACTATGGCTACACCTTC.

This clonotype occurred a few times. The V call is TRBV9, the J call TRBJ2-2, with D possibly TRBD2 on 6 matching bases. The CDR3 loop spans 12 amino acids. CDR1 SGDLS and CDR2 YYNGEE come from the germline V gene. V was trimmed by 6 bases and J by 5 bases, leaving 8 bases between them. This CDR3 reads CASNRGTGELFF. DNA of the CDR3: TGTGCCAGCAATCGGGGGACCGGGGAGCTGTTTTTT.

CDR3 in amino acids: CASSSGGGGYEQYF. The CDR3 DNA sequence: TGTGCCAGCAGTTCGGGGGGGGGAGGCTACGAGCAGTACTTC. V is TRBV28 and J is TRBJ2-7; 8 nucleotides match TRBD2. With V trimmed by 4 bases and J by 3 bases, 5 bases remained unmatched. In germline, CDR1 is MDHEN, CDR2 SYDVKM. CDR3 length: 14 amino acids.

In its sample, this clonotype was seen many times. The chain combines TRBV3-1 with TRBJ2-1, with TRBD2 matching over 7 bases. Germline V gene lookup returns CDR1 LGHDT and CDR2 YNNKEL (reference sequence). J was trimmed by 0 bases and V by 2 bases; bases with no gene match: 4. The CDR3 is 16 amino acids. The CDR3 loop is CASSQRASGSYNEQFF. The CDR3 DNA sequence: TGTGCCAGCAGCCAAAGGGCTAGCGGCTCCTACAATGAGCAGTTCTTC.

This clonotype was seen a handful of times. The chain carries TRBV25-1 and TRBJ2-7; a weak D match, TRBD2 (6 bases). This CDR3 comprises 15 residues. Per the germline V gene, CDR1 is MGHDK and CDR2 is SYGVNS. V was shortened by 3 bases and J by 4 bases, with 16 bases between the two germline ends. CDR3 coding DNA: TGTGCCAGCAGTGATTCTAGCGCGAAAATGTACGAGCAGTACTTC. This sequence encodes CASSDSSAKMYEQYF.

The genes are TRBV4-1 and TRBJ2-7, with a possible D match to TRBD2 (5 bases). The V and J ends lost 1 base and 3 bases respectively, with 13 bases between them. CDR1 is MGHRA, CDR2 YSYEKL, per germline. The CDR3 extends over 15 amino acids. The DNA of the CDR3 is TGCGCCAGCAGCCAAGTCGTTCGGGGTATCTACGAGCAGTACTTC. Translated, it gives CASSQVVRGIYEQYF.